Below, 29 T cell receptor beta chains from the same sample are listed, as sequenced in a study of OX40 agonist ivuxolimab in advanced cancers. Assay: immunoSEQ multiplex PCR; the TCRdb copy retains only in-frame clones and omits some. The table lists 75,000 to 100,000 clones, around nine tenths of them singletons. The sequenced sample was CD4+ or CD8+ T cells sorted from blood, obtained in a trial of the OX40 agonist ivuxolimab. These receptors were collected from an adult with an advanced solid tumor such as melanoma, head and neck, liver or kidney cancer.

The J gene is TRBJ2-1, the V gene TRBV2; TRBD2 agrees at 12 bases. Germline values: CDR1 SNHLY, CDR2 FYNNEI. V lost 6 bases to trimming and J lost 2 bases; unmatched junction nucleotides: 5. This CDR3 has 16 residues. CDR3 nucleotides: TGTGCCAGCAGCCGACTAGCGGGAGATGCCTACAATGAGCAGTTCTTC. Amino acid sequence: CASSRLAGDAYNEQFF.

This clone was seen just once. The rearrangement links TRBV5-5 to TRBJ2-7; maybe TRBD2 (5 bases). Deletions cut 0 bases from V and 7 bases from J, with 20 bases between. There are 16 residues in the CDR3. Germline CDR1 is SGHKS and CDR2 is YYEKEE (reference sequence). The CDR3 nucleotides are TGTGCCAGCAGCTTGGTGGCGGGTTTCCCCATAGTGGAGCAGTACTTC. It translates to CASSLVAGFPIVEQYF.

In DNA form, the CDR3 reads TGTGCCAGCAGCGGAGGGACAGGGGGCGACGAGCAGTACTTC. This sequence encodes CASSGGTGGDEQYF. This chain links TRBV9 with TRBJ2-7; 12 bases match TRBD1. Per the germline V gene, CDR1 is SGDLS and CDR2 is YYNGEE. V shed 3 bases and J 5 bases; nucleotides not matched to a gene: 3. The CDR3 is made up of 14 amino acids.

V gene TRBV28 combines with J gene TRBJ1-5; D is possibly TRBD1 (6 bases). The CDR3 is made up of 16 amino acids. Germline V gene sequence: CDR1 MDHEN, CDR2 SYDVKM. The V end was cut by 6 bases, the J end by 0 bases, with 15 bases between. In DNA form, the CDR3 reads TGTGCCAGCAGACTAGGACAGTATTATAGCAATCAGCCCCAGCATTTT. This gives the protein CASRLGQYYSNQPQHF.

The J gene is TRBJ2-7, the V gene TRBV27; 10 positions match TRBD1. V trimming: 6 bases; J trimming: 12 bases; junction bases outside the gene matches: 23. The CDR3 has 17 residues. Germline CDR1 MNHEY, CDR2 SMNVEV (reference sequence). The CDR3 region has the DNA TGTGCCAGCAGCCCAACTTGGACAGGGGGAGCGCGGGAGTCTCCGTACTTC. It is translated as CASSPTWTGGARESPYF.

As DNA, the CDR3 is TGCGCCAGTAGAAAGGGGTCAACTAATGAAAAACTGTTTTTT. It specifies CASRKGSTNEKLFF. V and J are TRBV5-1 and TRBJ1-4; perhaps TRBD1 as D (5 bases). The germline V and J ends were trimmed by 8 bases and 0 bases, with 11 bases remaining between them. The CDR3 extends over 14 amino acids. Germline assignment: CDR1 SGHRS and CDR2 YFSETQ.

The V call is TRBV28, the J call TRBJ2-7; D is perhaps TRBD2 (6 bases). The germline V gene encodes CDR1 MDHEN and CDR2 SYDVKM. The CDR3 loop spans 18 amino acids. Trimming removed 5 bases at V and 5 bases at J, with 28 bases between. The CDR3 loop is CASSRGSSDWGRINEQYF. CDR3 in DNA: TGTGCCAGCAGTCGGGGCAGCTCCGATTGGGGGAGGATCAACGAGCAGTACTTC.

This clone was recorded a few times. This rearrangement joins TRBV4-1 to TRBJ2-1, with TRBD1 matching over 8 bases. This CDR3 spans 15 amino acids. The V gene's germline CDR1 is MGHRA and CDR2 YSYEKL. V lost 2 bases and J lost 1; bases outside the gene matches: 1. The CDR3 here is CASSQTGGSYNEQFF. The CDR3 bases are TGCGCCAGCAGCCAAACAGGGGGTTCCTACAATGAGCAGTTCTTC.

In regard to this clone: One end of the junction varies from germline; a read error may be responsible. The gene calls are TRBV15 and TRBJ1-2; 7 bases are shared with TRBD1. The germline V gene has CDR1 LNHNV and CDR2 YYDKDF (reference sequence). This CDR3 is built from 13 residues. CDR3 nucleotides: TGTGCCACCAGCAGAGAACTTACAGGGGCTAAACCCTTC. Amino acid sequence: CATSRELTGAKPF.

The chain has TRBV11-2 and TRBJ2-7; D might be TRBD2 (5 bases). Per germline, CDR1 SGHAT and CDR2 FQNNGV. The V and J ends lost 5 bases and 7 bases respectively, with 21 bases between them. There are 15 residues in the CDR3. The CDR3 loop reads CASSTSGGSFIEQYF. The CDR3 DNA reads as TGTGCCAGCAGCACCTCTGGTGGGAGCTTTATAGAGCAGTACTTC.

This rearrangement joins TRBV18 to TRBJ2-1; possible D gene TRBD2, 5 bases. There are 18 residues in the CDR3. The germline CDR1 and CDR2 sequences are KGHSH and LQKENI. V lost 8 bases and J lost 8, with 31 bases in between. The CDR3 sequence: CASQPSHRGDTRFYEQFF. The CDR3 DNA reads TGTGCCAGCCAGCCCTCCCATCGGGGTGACACACGTTTCTATGAGCAGTTCTTC.

The chain carries TRBV7-2 and TRBJ2-4, with 7 bases fitting TRBD2. V lost 2 bases to trimming and J lost 5 bases; unmatched junction nucleotides: 3. This CDR3 has 14 residues. Germline values: CDR1 SGHTA, CDR2 FQGNSA. CDR3 in DNA: TGTGCCAGCAGCTTAACGGGGGGTCAAAACATTCAGTACTTC. Encoded protein: CASSLTGGQNIQYF.

The chain recombines TRBV13 with TRBJ1-4; D might be TRBD1 (5 bases). The CDR3 loop spans 14 amino acids. Germline-derived CDR1 and CDR2 are PRHDT and FYEKMQ (reference sequence). V was cut by 5 bases and J by 0 bases, with 7 bases left in between. The DNA for the CDR3 is TGTGCCAGCAGCAGGGGCGCAACTAATGAAAAACTGTTTTTT. The encoded protein is CASSRGATNEKLFF.

The chain is built from TRBV10-2 and TRBJ1-2, with D tentatively TRBD1 (6 bases). V gave up 8 bases and J gave up 8 bases, with 18 bases separating them. Germline CDR1 reads WSHSY; CDR2 reads SAAADI. This CDR3 is 13 amino acids long. The chain's CDR3 is CASADRHQRGYTF. The CDR3 nucleotides read TGCGCCAGCGCCGACAGGCACCAGAGAGGCTACACCTTC.

This chain connects TRBV7-8 to TRBJ2-7; 7 positions agree with TRBD2. V gave up 5 bases and J gave up 4 bases; unmatched junction bases: 8. CDR1 is SGHVS and CDR2 is FQNEAQ in the germline V gene. This CDR3 region has 14 residues. The CDR3 here is CASSRGERGYEQYF. CDR3 DNA sequence: TGTGCCAGCAGCCGGGGGGAAAGAGGTTACGAGCAGTACTTC.

This sequence joins TRBV11-1 and TRBJ2-5; no definite D call. This CDR3 has 13 residues. V lost 0 bases and J lost 5, with 7 bases in between. CDR1 and CDR2 (germline): SGHAT, FQDESV (reference sequence). CDR3 residues: CASSLAVKETQYF. In nucleotides, the CDR3 is TGTGCCAGCAGCTTAGCGGTCAAGGAGACCCAGTACTTC. Full variable domain (missing parts from reference TRBV11-1 and TRBJ2-5): EAEVAQSPRYKITEKSQAVAFWCDPISGHATLYWYRQILGQGPELLVQFQDESVVDDSQLPKDRFSAERLKGVDSTLKIQPAELGDSAMYLCASSLAVKETQYFGPGTRLLVL.

The chain combines TRBV19 with TRBJ1-3, with 7 bases matching TRBD1. CDR1 is LNHDA and CDR2 is SQIVND in the germline V gene (reference sequence). After removal of 3 bases from V and 0 bases from J, the junction contained 5 bases not matched to a gene. The CDR3 covers 16 residues. CDR3 amino acids: CASSIGTAPSGNTIYF. CDR3 sequence (DNA): TGTGCCAGTAGTATTGGGACAGCACCCTCTGGAAACACCATATATTTT.

The rearrangement joins TRBV20-1 to TRBJ1-2, with D perhaps matching TRBD1 (5 bases). V was trimmed by 6 bases and J by 7 bases, leaving 12 bases between them. The length of the CDR3 is 11 residues. Germline-derived CDR1 and CDR2 are DFQATT and SNEGSKA (reference sequence). CDR3 region: CSAPRDSGYTF. CDR3 DNA sequence: TGCAGTGCCCCCCGGGACTCTGGCTACACCTTC.

V is TRBV28 and J is TRBJ1-1; unclear D gene. The V gene lost 7 bases and the J gene lost 1 base, with 16 bases spanning the gap. This CDR3 comprises 15 residues. Germline V gene lookup returns CDR1 MDHEN and CDR2 SYDVKM. In nucleotides, the CDR3 is TGTGCCAGCAACCAGCCCGGGCGGGGGAACACTGAAGCTTTCTTT. It codes for CASNQPGRGNTEAFF.

This sequence joins TRBV7-1 and TRBJ2-3, with D possibly matching TRBD1 (6 bases). TRBV7-1 qualifies as an ORF whose function is uncertain. The CDR3 length is 13 residues. V shed 4 bases and J shed 4 bases, with 9 bases lying between them. This CDR3 is CASSYPGADTQYF. The CDR3 nucleotides read TGTGCCAGCAGCTATCCAGGGGCAGATACGCAGTATTTT.

The table lists this clone with a count of one. The J gene is TRBJ2-1, the V gene TRBV5-1; unclear D gene. CDR1 and CDR2 from the germline V gene are SGHRS and YFSETQ. With 5 bases removed from V and 8 bases from J, the gap between germline ends came to 11 bases. The CDR3 spans 12 residues. In nucleotides, the CDR3 is TGCGCCAGCAGTACCCCGCTCGATGAGCAGTTCTTC. Protein product: CASSTPLDEQFF.

The rearrangement uses TRBV4-2 and TRBJ1-2; D unclear. V lost 5 bases to trimming and J lost 5 bases, with 18 bases between them. CDR1 is LGHNA, CDR2 YNFKEQ, per germline. The CDR3 spans 15 residues. CDR3 coding DNA: TGTGCCAGCAGCTCCCGTGGCCCCACGCTATATGGCTACACCTTC. Translated: CASSSRGPTLYGYTF.

The V gene is TRBV5-1, the J gene TRBJ2-5; D not resolved. CDR3 length: 14 residues. CDR1 is SGHRS and CDR2 is YFSETQ in the germline V gene. Trimming left V 4 bases short and J 4 bases short, with 14 bases between. CDR3 protein: CASSRTTFAETQYF. In nucleotides, the CDR3 is TGCGCCAGCAGCCGCACTACCTTCGCAGAGACCCAGTACTTC.

This chain connects TRBV15 to TRBJ2-2, with 7 bases matching TRBD1. Trimming took 5 bases from V and 6 from J; bases not matched to a gene: 6. Germline values: CDR1 LNHNV, CDR2 YYDKDF (reference sequence). The length of the CDR3 is 14 residues. CDR3 protein: CATSGRQGSGELFF. DNA for the CDR3: TGTGCCACCAGCGGAAGACAGGGCTCCGGGGAGCTGTTTTTT. Drawing the rest from reference TRBV15 and TRBJ2-2, the complete variable domain is DAMVIQNPRYQVTQFGKPVTLSCSQTLNHNVMYWYQQKSSQAPKLLFHYYDKDFNNEADTPDNFQSRRPNTSFCFLDIRSPGLGDTAMYLCATSGRQGSGELFFGEGSRLTVL.

The rearrangement links TRBV7-9 to TRBJ2-5, with 9 bases lining up with TRBD2. The CDR3 runs to 18 residues. V shed 1 base, J shed 4 bases, and the junction held 13 bases outside the gene matches. Germline loops: CDR1 SEHNR, CDR2 FQNEAQ (reference sequence). Written as DNA, the CDR3 is TGTGCCAGCAGCTTAGGTCCAGCTAGCGGGGTGGTGAGAGAGACCCAGTACTTC. It is translated as CASSLGPASGVVRETQYF. Drawing the rest from reference TRBV7-9 and TRBJ2-5, the complete variable domain is DTGVSQNPRHKITKRGQNVTFRCDPISEHNRLYWYRQTLGQGPEFLTYFQNEAQLEKSRLLSDRFSAERPKGSFSTLEIQRTEQGDSAMYLCASSLGPASGVVRETQYFGPGTRLLVL.

The chain employs TRBV1 and TRBJ2-7; TRBD2 reflects the table's D call only, with no check against the DNA. TRBV1 is a pseudogene. The CDR3 extends over 15 amino acids. The CDR3 sequence: CTSSQGLADLYEQYF. For the CDR3, the DNA is TGCACCAGCAGCCAAGGGCTAGCGGACCTCTACGAGCAGTACTTC.

The rearrangement uses TRBV5-1 and TRBJ2-3, with 9 nucleotides matching TRBD2. Germline V lookup: CDR1 SGHRS, CDR2 YFSETQ. V lost 2 bases, J lost 3 bases, and 4 bases stayed unmatched. The CDR3 has 15 residues. Here the CDR3 DNA reads TGCGCCAGCAGCTTACTAGCGGGTGGGACAGATACGCAGTATTTT. Protein: CASSLLAGGTDTQYF.

This clone was seen ten or more times. The V and J genes are TRBV18 and TRBJ1-2; tentative D call: TRBD1 (5 bases). The germline V gene encodes CDR1 KGHSH and CDR2 LQKENI. CDR3 length equals 14 residues. Trimming stripped 1 base from V and 3 bases from J, with 9 bases between. CDR3 nucleotides: TGTGCCAGCTCACCACGGGACTGGGACTATGGCTACACCTTC. This encodes CASSPRDWDYGYTF.

This chain links TRBV5-4 with TRBJ2-1, with D unresolved. Trimming took 4 bases from V and 4 from J, leaving 9 bases between them. CDR1 SGHNT and CDR2 YYREEE come from the germline V gene (reference sequence). This CDR3 region has 13 residues. Here the CDR3 reads CASSMTVYNEQFF. DNA for the CDR3: TGTGCCAGCAGCATGACCGTTTACAATGAGCAGTTCTTC.